The clone carrying this TCR beta chain appeared many times. Its antigen is not identified. The CDR3 contains 16 residues. Germline V lookup: CDR1 MDHEN, CDR2 SYDVKM. Trimming pared 1 base from V and 2 bases from J, leaving 12 bases between. This sample is drawn from a study of T cells in Graves' hyperthyroidism and ophthalmopathy. TCR beta CDR3 regions were amplified from RNA transcripts. During a first-round RT-PCR of the TCR CDR3, the HTBI primer set was used. From the multiplex PCR reads, TCRdb called clonotypes with MiXCR, one entry per CDR3 protein. The sample carries 600,000 to 750,000 distinct CDR3 sequences, roughly 17% recorded once. The study's findings and limits: The blood repertoire included most of the expanded thyroid clonotypes above 0.001. Ophthalmopathy could be told apart from stable hyperthyroidism with a 13 V-J model.

This sample holds PBMCs from about 9.3 ml fresh peripheral blood. The chain carries TRBV28 and TRBJ1-3; TRBD1 is a possible D gene (6 bases). Sequencing was performed on blood. This receptor was taken from a man in his fifties with Graves' hyperthyroidism. CDR3 in DNA: TGTGCCAGCAGTTTATTGGGACAAGGGGCTGGAAACACCATATATTTT. This gives the protein CASSLLGQGAGNTIYF.